This passage covers 31 T cell receptor beta chains from one sample sequenced in a study of cytomegalovirus exposure and HLA in healthy donors. Profiled with immunoSEQ multiplex PCR; TCRdb holds only in-frame clones, not every one. The repertoire consists of under 300,000 clones, with just over 85% occurring once and the leading ten covering about 1%. Sequencing was done on a sample of PBMCs. All receptors come from a woman aged 18-35 years in good health and CMV-seronegative.

This CDR3 is CASSLQTAQSEAFF. In DNA form, the CDR3 reads TGCGCCAGCAGCTTGCAAACCGCTCAGTCTGAAGCTTTCTTT. The chain carries TRBV5-1 and TRBJ1-1; no reliable D call. Trimming shortened V by 1 base and J by 6 bases, and 13 bases separated the two germline ends. The CDR3 sequence is 14 residues long. Germline lookup yields CDR1 SGHRS and CDR2 YFSETQ.

The gene calls are TRBV6-5 and TRBJ2-3; the D gene is possibly TRBD1 (6 bases). The CDR3 is 14 amino acids. With 5 bases removed from V and 4 bases from J, the gap between germline ends came to 13 bases. Per the germline V gene, CDR1 is MNHEY and CDR2 is SVGAGI. The CDR3 coding sequence is TGTGCCAGCAGTCCTCAGGGGATCCCAGATACGCAGTATTTT. Protein sequence: CASSPQGIPDTQYF.

The chain is built from TRBV5-6 and TRBJ1-4; tentatively, D is TRBD1 (5 bases). The germline V gene encodes CDR1 SGHDT and CDR2 YYEEEE. Between the trimmed V and J ends, which lost 1 base and 7 bases, there was a span of 14 bases. The CDR3 consists of 15 residues. CDR3 protein: CASSLWPGIIEKLFF. CDR3 nucleotide sequence: TGTGCCAGCAGCTTGTGGCCAGGGATTATTGAAAAACTGTTTTTT.

The chain is built from TRBV5-6 and TRBJ2-1; possibly TRBD2 for D (5 bases). The CDR3 is made up of 13 amino acids. V lost 0 bases and J lost 4, with 5 bases in between. The germline V gene has CDR1 SGHDT and CDR2 YYEEEE. CDR3: CASSLGTYNEQFF. Here the CDR3 DNA reads TGTGCCAGCAGCTTGGGGACTTACAATGAGCAGTTCTTC.

This clone was seen a handful of times. The rearrangement joins TRBV10-1 to TRBJ1-2, with D possibly matching TRBD1 (6 bases). V lost 0 bases and J lost 6, with 8 bases in between. Germline lookup yields CDR1 WNHNN and CDR2 SYGVQD (reference sequence). The CDR3 is made up of 13 amino acids. Written as DNA, the CDR3 is TGCGCCAGCAGTGAGTCCAGACAGGATGGCTACACCTTC. Protein sequence: CASSESRQDGYTF.

V usage is TRBV27 and J usage is TRBJ2-7; the match to TRBD2 covers 8 bases. Germline V CDR1 and CDR2: MNHEY, SMNVEV (reference sequence). The CDR3 loop spans 13 amino acids. The junction had 8 bases not matched to a gene; V was cut back by 8 bases and J by 5 bases. CDR3 sequence reads: CASGYTSGDEQYF. In nucleotides, the CDR3 is TGTGCCAGCGGATATACTAGCGGCGACGAGCAGTACTTC.

Comment on this clone: A junction end diverges from the germline sequence, so it may reflect a read error. The V gene is TRBV7-7, the J gene TRBJ1-3; 7 positions agree with TRBD1. CDR1 SSHAT and CDR2 FNYEAQ come from the germline V gene (reference sequence). The length of the CDR3 is 15 residues. The CDR3 DNA reads TGTGCTAGCAGCTTAAACAGGGGCTCTGGAAACACCATATATTTT. Translating gives CASSLNRGSGNTIYF.

This chain links TRBV13 with TRBJ2-3; 10 bases agree with TRBD2. The CDR3 is made up of 17 amino acids. The J segment lost 0 bases and the V segment lost 0 bases, leaving 3 bases of the junction unmatched. CDR1 and CDR2 (germline): PRHDT, FYEKMQ (reference sequence). The CDR3 sequence: CASSLGRLAGSTDTQYF. The CDR3 DNA reads TGTGCCAGCAGCTTAGGACGACTAGCGGGCAGCACAGATACGCAGTATTTT.

The sample holds one count of this clone. The chain uses TRBV30 and TRBJ2-1, with TRBD1 matching 7 bases. The CDR3 totals 13 residues. Germline assignment: CDR1 GTSNPN and CDR2 SVGIG (reference sequence). J was trimmed by 3 bases and V by 3 bases; bases with no gene match: 2. The DNA of the CDR3 is TGTGCCTGGAGCGGGACAGACTACAATGAGCAGTTCTTC. Its translation is CAWSGTDYNEQFF. Drawing the rest from reference TRBV30 and TRBJ2-1, the complete variable domain is SQTIHQWPATLVQPVGSPLSLECTVEGTSNPNLYWYRQAAGRGLQLLFYSVGIGQISSEVPQNLSASRPQDRQFILSSKKLLLSDSGFYLCAWSGTDYNEQFFGPGTRLTVL.

The CDR3 nucleotides are TGTGCCAGCCTCGCAGGCCAGAATGAAAAACTGTTTTTT. Translation: CASLAGQNEKLFF. This sequence joins TRBV18 and TRBJ1-4, with unresolved D. CDR3 size: 13 residues. V lost 8 bases to trimming and J lost 5 bases, with 12 bases between them. Germline V CDR1 and CDR2: KGHSH, LQKENI.

The V gene is TRBV18, the J gene TRBJ2-3; tentative D call: TRBD1 (5 bases). The CDR3 has 13 amino acids. Per the germline V gene, CDR1 is KGHSH and CDR2 is LQKENI. V lost 6 bases and J lost 3, with 10 bases in between. The CDR3 nucleotides are TGTGCCAGCTCGCTCAGACAGACAGATACGCAGTATTTT. Amino acids: CASSLRQTDTQYF.

The chain couples TRBV4-3 to TRBJ2-7; unclear D gene. This CDR3 is 14 amino acids long. V was cut by 4 bases and J by 0 bases, with 10 bases left in between. CDR1 and CDR2 (germline): LGHNA, YSLEER. CDR3 sequence: CASSPAGSSYEQYF. The CDR3 DNA sequence: TGCGCCAGCAGCCCCGCCGGGTCCTCCTACGAGCAGTACTTC.

The chain joins TRBV10-2 to TRBJ1-5; possible D gene TRBD1, 6 bases. The CDR3 runs 14 residues. Per germline, CDR1 WSHSY and CDR2 SAAADI. Trimming cost V 1 base and J 4 bases, with 8 bases left between them. The CDR3 loop is CASSEWGPNQPQHF. In DNA form, the CDR3 reads TGCGCCAGCAGTGAGTGGGGGCCTAATCAGCCCCAGCATTTT.

This clone was found a few times. Its ends do not fully match the called genes, so a read error is possible. This chain links TRBV7-9 with TRBJ1-4, with D perhaps TRBD1 (5 bases). CDR3 size: 15 residues. Germline-derived CDR1 and CDR2 are SEHNR and FQNEAQ (reference sequence). As DNA, the CDR3 is TGTGCCAGCAGCTTAGTCCAGGGTACTAAGGAAAAACTGTTTTTT. Its translation is CASSLVQGTKEKLFF.

The chain links TRBV30 to TRBJ2-7, with 7 nucleotides matching TRBD2. Germline-derived CDR1 and CDR2 are GTSNPN and SVGIG (reference sequence). The CDR3 runs 13 residues. The V segment lost 1 base and the J segment 2 bases; nucleotides outside the gene matches: 2. CDR3 protein: CAWSGGGTYEQYF. For the CDR3, the DNA is TGTGCCTGGAGTGGGGGGGGAACCTACGAGCAGTACTTC.

This rearrangement joins TRBV27 to TRBJ2-4; unclear D gene. The CDR3 sequence is 15 residues long. Germline CDR1 and CDR2: MNHEY and SMNVEV (reference sequence). The V end was cut by 5 bases, the J end by 1 base, with 12 bases between. The CDR3 sequence: CASSPITDAKNIQYF. CDR3 bases: TGTGCCAGCAGTCCGATCACAGATGCCAAAAACATTCAGTACTTC.

The rearrangement joins TRBV6-5 to TRBJ1-1, with no clear D. V lost 8 bases and J lost 3, with 7 bases in between. Germline V CDR1 and CDR2: MNHEY, SVGAGI. CDR3 length equals 11 residues. The CDR3 sequence is CASRQDTEAFF. DNA for the CDR3: TGTGCCAGCCGCCAGGACACTGAAGCTTTCTTT.

The V call is TRBV2, the J call TRBJ1-4, with D perhaps TRBD1 (5 bases). CDR1 and CDR2 from the germline V gene are SNHLY and FYNNEI. V lost 6 bases and J lost 12, with 17 bases in between. CDR3 size: 13 residues. CDR3 loop: CASRRGGTAELFF. The CDR3 DNA reads TGTGCCAGCAGGAGGGGCGGGACCGCGGAACTGTTTTTT.

The chain recombines TRBV6-1 with TRBJ1-2; D is unclear. This CDR3 comprises 13 residues. Germline V lookup: CDR1 MNHNS, CDR2 SASEGT. V was cut by 7 bases and J by 5 bases, with 14 bases left in between. The CDR3 loop reads CASISGLRYGYTF. For the CDR3, the DNA is TGTGCCAGCATTTCGGGGTTGAGGTATGGCTACACCTTC.

The chain is built from TRBV6-6 and TRBJ2-7; 13 bases match TRBD2. Germline CDR1 and CDR2: MNHNY and SVGAGI (reference sequence). This CDR3 is 16 amino acids long. Losses at the gene ends were 6 bases for V and 4 bases for J; bases not matched to a gene: 9. The CDR3 nucleotides read TGTGCCAGCAGCAAGGGACTAGCGGGACTGGTGTACGAGCAGTACTTC. Its protein is CASSKGLAGLVYEQYF.

This rearrangement joins TRBV11-3 to TRBJ2-2; no definite D call. This CDR3 comprises 17 residues. Germline V CDR1 and CDR2: SGHNT, YENEEA. V was trimmed by 1 base and J by 1 base, leaving 13 bases between them. The CDR3 loop reads CASSLGPWQENTGELFF. The CDR3 nucleotides are TGTGCCAGCAGCTTAGGCCCGTGGCAGGAGAACACCGGGGAGCTGTTTTTT.

This chain joins TRBV5-1 and TRBJ2-1; TRBD2 is a possible D gene (6 bases). Germline-derived CDR1 and CDR2 are SGHRS and YFSETQ. The CDR3 is 16 amino acids. Deletions cut 0 bases from V and 7 bases from J, with 17 bases between. CDR3 coding DNA: TGCGCCAGCAGCTTGGCCCGGGGGTCTGTAGGGAATGAGCAGTTCTTC. This encodes CASSLARGSVGNEQFF.

This chain connects TRBV29-1 to TRBJ1-1, with a weak D call TRBD1 (6 bases). This CDR3 region has 12 residues. Germline CDR1 and CDR2: SQVTM and ANQGSEA. V was pared by 7 bases and J by 11 bases, with 20 bases between. The CDR3 loop is CSAQAQGPTAFF. In nucleotides, the CDR3 is TGCAGCGCCCAGGCGCAGGGGCCGACGGCTTTCTTT.

This clone appeared once. The genes are TRBV6-1 and TRBJ2-7; TRBD1 agrees at 10 bases. This CDR3 contains 15 residues. The V gene's germline CDR1 is MNHNS and CDR2 SASEGT. V was pared by 6 bases and J by 4 bases, with 9 bases of the junction left unmatched. DNA for the CDR3: TGTGCCAGCAGCCATCGCGGGACAGGGGATTACGAGCAGTACTTC. It encodes CASSHRGTGDYEQYF.

The V call is TRBV4-1, the J call TRBJ1-1; possible D gene TRBD1, 6 bases. The CDR3 runs 15 residues. Germline CDR1 MGHRA, CDR2 YSYEKL. V lost 5 bases to trimming and J lost 0 bases, with 13 bases between them. The CDR3: CASSSTGTLNTEAFF. Written as DNA, the CDR3 is TGCGCCAGCAGCAGTACCGGGACATTGAACACTGAAGCTTTCTTT.

This chain joins TRBV6-1 and TRBJ1-2, with no clear D. CDR1 and CDR2 (germline): MNHNS, SASEGT. V lost 2 bases and J 8 bases, leaving 9 bases between the germline ends. The CDR3 runs to 12 residues. CDR3 nucleotides: TGTGCCAGCAGTGAAACGCCGGGAGGCTACACCTTC. It is translated as CASSETPGGYTF.

This chain joins TRBV9 and TRBJ2-5; 8 bases line up with TRBD1. The germline V gene encodes CDR1 SGDLS and CDR2 YYNGEE. V lost 0 bases, J lost 4 bases, and 5 bases stayed unmatched. The CDR3 is 15 residues long. The CDR3 coding sequence is TGTGCCAGCAGCGTAGGACAGGGGAGAGGAGAGACCCAGTACTTC. Translated: CASSVGQGRGETQYF.

The rearrangement uses TRBV7-6 and TRBJ2-3; D ambiguous. CDR1 is SGHVS and CDR2 is FNYEAQ in the germline V gene. This CDR3 is built from 12 residues. V lost 5 bases and J 3 bases, leaving 6 bases between the germline ends. CDR3 amino acids: CASSRQTDTQYF. Here the CDR3 DNA reads TGTGCCAGCAGCCGACAAACAGATACGCAGTATTTT.

This clone was observed a handful of times. The chain is built from TRBV7-2 and TRBJ1-6, with D perhaps TRBD1 (5 bases). Trimming took off 1 base at V and 8 bases at J, with 12 bases between the two ends. This CDR3 has 15 residues. Germline V CDR1 and CDR2: SGHTA, FQGNSA. CDR3 sequence reads: CASSLETGAYSPLHF. Here the CDR3 DNA reads TGTGCCAGCAGCTTAGAAACAGGAGCGTATTCACCCCTCCACTTT.

This chain joins TRBV6-1 and TRBJ2-7; 9 bases fit TRBD2. V lost 2 bases, J lost 2 bases, and 7 bases stayed unmatched. Germline V gene lookup returns CDR1 MNHNS and CDR2 SASEGT. This CDR3 has 16 residues. The CDR3 nucleotides are TGTGCCAGCAGTGAAAGAGAAGCGGGAGGCACCTACGAGCAGTACTTC. This gives the protein CASSEREAGGTYEQYF.

This rearrangement joins TRBV30 to TRBJ1-5; D call uncertain. CDR3 length: 14 amino acids. Trimming removed 0 bases at V and 7 bases at J, with 13 bases between. Per germline, CDR1 GTSNPN and CDR2 SVGIG (reference sequence). In DNA, the CDR3 is TGTGCCTGGAGTGTTAGACGGGGTTTCCAGCCCCAGCATTTT. Its translation is CAWSVRRGFQPQHF.